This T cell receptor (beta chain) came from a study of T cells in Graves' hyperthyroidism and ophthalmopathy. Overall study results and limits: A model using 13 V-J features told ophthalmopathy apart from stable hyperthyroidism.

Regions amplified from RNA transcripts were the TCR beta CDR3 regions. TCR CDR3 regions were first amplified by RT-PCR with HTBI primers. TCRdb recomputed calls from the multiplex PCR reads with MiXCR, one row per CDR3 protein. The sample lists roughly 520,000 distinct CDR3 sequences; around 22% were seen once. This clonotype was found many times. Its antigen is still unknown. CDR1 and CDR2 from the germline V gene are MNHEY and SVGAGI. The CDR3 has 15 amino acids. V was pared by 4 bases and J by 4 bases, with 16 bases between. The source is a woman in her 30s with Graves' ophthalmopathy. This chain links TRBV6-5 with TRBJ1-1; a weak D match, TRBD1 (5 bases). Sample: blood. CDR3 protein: CASSWDDIGSTEAFF. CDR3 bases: TGTGCCAGCAGTTGGGACGACATCGGTAGCACTGAAGCTTTCTTT.